A single sample is the source of the 22 T cell receptor beta chains below, sequenced in a study of neurological immune-mediated disorders (dated by TCRdb to between 2018 and 2020). Libraries were built with 5' RACE. The run used an Illumina HiSeq 2500. TCRdb reprocessing: public reads trimmed at Q25 with fastp, clones called with MiXCR, in-frame beta chains kept. Records with the same CDR3 protein are collapsed into one entry carrying the most frequent genes and DNA. The sample table records under 80,000 distinct CDR3 sequences; 5.2% of these occur just once. 2.8% of the sample rests with the top ten. Sequencing input: PBMCs. Receptors originate from a woman aged 25 to 39 with multiple sclerosis.

This clonotype has ten or more counts. CDR3 region: CASSPTGTDTQYF. The CDR3 DNA follows: TGTGCCAGCAGTCCCACAGGGACAGATACGCAGTATTTT. The V and J genes are TRBV27 and TRBJ2-3; D possibly corresponds to TRBD1 (6 bases). V shed 5 bases and J shed 3 bases, with 9 bases lying between them. The germline gives CDR1 MNHEY, CDR2 SMNVEV (reference sequence). CDR3 length: 13 amino acids.

This clonotype was seen at least ten times. This sequence joins TRBV7-9 and TRBJ1-6; D remains ambiguous. The germline V gene encodes CDR1 SEHNR and CDR2 FQNEAQ (reference sequence). V lost 5 bases, J lost 13 bases, and 9 bases lay in between. The CDR3 loop spans 11 amino acids. The CDR3 DNA reads as TGTGCCAGCAGCCCCGATCGCCCCCTCCACTTT. Amino acids: CASSPDRPLHF. Combining the CDR3 with reference TRBV7-9 and TRBJ1-6 gives the whole variable domain DTGVSQNPRHKITKRGQNVTFRCDPISEHNRLYWYRQTLGQGPEFLTYFQNEAQLEKSRLLSDRFSAERPKGSFSTLEIQRTEQGDSAMYLCASSPDRPLHFGNGTRLTVT.

This clonotype was seen ten or more times. This sequence joins TRBV7-6 and TRBJ1-6, with no clear D. This CDR3 spans 14 amino acids. Germline lookup yields CDR1 SGHVS and CDR2 FNYEAQ. V dropped 4 bases and J dropped 6 bases, with 10 bases sitting between them. The CDR3 reads CASSSGGPNSPLHF. Here the CDR3 DNA reads TGTGCCAGCAGCTCGGGAGGACCTAATTCACCCCTCCACTTT.

This chain connects TRBV20-1 to TRBJ1-4, with 7 bases lining up with TRBD1. CDR3 size: 14 residues. Trimming removed 6 bases from V and 4 bases from J; junction bases left unmatched: 8. Germline V CDR1 and CDR2: DFQATT, SNEGSKA (reference sequence). The CDR3 loop reads CSALTGAFNEKLFF. The CDR3 DNA follows: TGCAGTGCCCTCACAGGGGCGTTTAATGAAAAACTGTTTTTT.

This clonotype occurred many times. This CDR3 reads CSAFSGQGPYGYTF. For the CDR3, the DNA is TGCAGTGCTTTCTCCGGACAGGGACCCTATGGCTACACCTTC. V gene TRBV20-1 combines with J gene TRBJ1-2, with 8 nucleotides matching TRBD1. This CDR3 has 14 residues. V gave up 5 bases and J gave up 4 bases; unmatched junction bases: 9. Germline values: CDR1 DFQATT, CDR2 SNEGSKA (reference sequence).

Comment on this clonotype: Given a much more abundant clone one base away, this may be a read error. The chain carries TRBV2 and TRBJ2-1; a weak D match, TRBD1 (5 bases). V was cut by 5 bases and J by 1 base, with 12 bases left in between. The CDR3 covers 15 residues. Germline V gene sequence: CDR1 SNHLY, CDR2 FYNNEI. CDR3 protein: CASSKDRRSYNEQFF. In DNA, the CDR3 is TGTGCCAGCAGTAAAGACAGAAGATCCTACAATGAGCAGTTCTTC.

This clonotype was found many times. The chain has TRBV20-1 and TRBJ2-7; D is ambiguous. Germline V lookup: CDR1 DFQATT, CDR2 SNEGSKA (reference sequence). This CDR3 is 14 amino acids long. V was clipped by 1 base and J by 8 bases, with 18 bases between them. The CDR3 DNA reads TGCAGTGCTAGAGGCCCGCTTTCGGACGGCAAGCAGTACTTC. The encoded protein is CSARGPLSDGKQYF.

This clonotype was seen repeatedly, ten times or more. The genes are TRBV15 and TRBJ2-2; D is undetermined. The CDR3 is 13 amino acids. V lost 5 bases to trimming and J lost 7 bases, with 11 bases between them. CDR1 and CDR2 from the germline V gene are LNHNV and YYDKDF (reference sequence). The CDR3 DNA follows: TGTGCCACCAGCCGTCCAGTGAACGGGGAGCTGTTTTTT. It encodes CATSRPVNGELFF.

This clonotype occurred many times. The chain joins TRBV14 to TRBJ1-6; D is unresolved. This CDR3 comprises 15 residues. The germline V and J ends were trimmed by 3 bases and 0 bases, with 6 bases remaining between them. Germline V gives CDR1 SGHDN, CDR2 FVKESK. CDR3 nucleotides: TGTGCCAGCAGCCATCGGGGCTCCTATAATTCACCCCTCCACTTT. It codes for CASSHRGSYNSPLHF. Drawing the rest from reference TRBV14 and TRBJ1-6, the complete variable domain is EAGVTQFPSHSVIEKGQTVTLRCDPISGHDNLYWYRRVMGKEIKFLLHFVKESKQDESGMPNNRFLAERTGGTYSTLKVQPAELEDSGVYFCASSHRGSYNSPLHFGNGTRLTVT.

At least ten counts were recorded for this clonotype. This chain uses TRBV7-9 with TRBJ1-2; no reliable D call. Deletions cut 3 bases from V and 4 bases from J, with 12 bases between. The CDR3 has 14 amino acids. CDR1 and CDR2 (germline): SEHNR, FQNEAQ (reference sequence). The CDR3 sequence is CASSFLGLIYGYTF. The CDR3 nucleotides read TGTGCCAGCAGCTTCCTTGGACTGATCTATGGCTACACCTTC.

CDR3 bases: TGTGCCAGCAGCCGGTCGGGGGGAGTAAAGACCCAGTACTTC. Amino acid sequence: CASSRSGGVKTQYF. V usage is TRBV6-5 and J usage is TRBJ2-5; 7 positions match TRBD2. CDR1 and CDR2 from the germline V gene are MNHEY and SVGAGI. This CDR3 region has 14 residues. The V and J ends lost 6 bases and 6 bases, in that order; junction bases with no gene match: 10.

This clonotype was counted at least ten times. The genes are TRBV5-1 and TRBJ1-4, with 7 bases that match TRBD1. From germline, CDR1 is SGHRS and CDR2 YFSETQ. J was trimmed by 8 bases and V by 2 bases; bases with no gene match: 12. The length of the CDR3 is 16 residues. CDR3 coding DNA: TGCGCCAGCAGCTTAAACCCCGGACAGGACGAGGAAAAACTGTTTTTT. Translating it yields CASSLNPGQDEEKLFF.

This clonotype was counted many times. The chain joins TRBV20-1 to TRBJ2-7; D perhaps matches TRBD1 (6 bases). V was pared by 5 bases and J by 3 bases, with 20 bases between. From germline, CDR1 is DFQATT and CDR2 SNEGSKA (reference sequence). This CDR3 has 15 residues. As DNA, the CDR3 is TGCAGTGCTGGGTCGGCAGGGGCCCTAAACTACGAGCAGTACTTC. It codes for CSAGSAGALNYEQYF.

The sample holds a few counts of this clonotype. This chain uses TRBV5-1 with TRBJ1-1, with 11 bases lining up with TRBD1. From germline, CDR1 is SGHRS and CDR2 YFSETQ. Trimming at V came to 2 bases and at J to 6 bases, leaving 6 bases not matched to a gene. The CDR3 contains 15 residues. This CDR3 reads CASSFRTGGIAEAFF. CDR3 sequence (DNA): TGCGCCAGCAGCTTTAGGACAGGGGGCATAGCTGAAGCTTTCTTT.

The chain couples TRBV5-1 to TRBJ2-7; TRBD1 agrees at 11 bases. From germline, CDR1 is SGHRS and CDR2 YFSETQ. The CDR3 is made up of 14 amino acids. V was pared by 7 bases and J by 3 bases, with 6 bases of the junction left unmatched. The CDR3, as DNA: TGCGCCAGCGAAAAGGGGACAGGGGGCTACGAGCAGTACTTC. It specifies CASEKGTGGYEQYF.

Ten or more counts support this clonotype. This chain connects TRBV20-1 to TRBJ2-5, with 10 bases that match TRBD2. The germline gives CDR1 DFQATT, CDR2 SNEGSKA (reference sequence). The trim removed 0 bases at V and 5 bases at J, leaving 9 bases unmatched. The CDR3 covers 16 residues. Here the CDR3 DNA reads TGCAGTGCTAGAGATCTACTAGCGGGGATGGGGGAGACCCAGTACTTC. It encodes CSARDLLAGMGETQYF.

In this sample, this clonotype turned up a few times. The chain has TRBV5-1 and TRBJ1-2; 10 nucleotides line up with TRBD1. The junction had 3 bases not matched to a gene; V was cut back by 3 bases and J by 1 base. CDR3 length: 15 residues. CDR1 and CDR2 (germline): SGHRS, YFSETQ. The CDR3: CASSSRDRGNYGYTF. The CDR3 DNA reads TGCGCCAGCAGCTCCCGGGACAGGGGTAACTATGGCTACACCTTC.

This clonotype was detected ten times or more. V usage is TRBV5-1 and J usage is TRBJ1-6, with a possible D match to TRBD1 (5 bases). CDR3 length equals 17 residues. Germline V gives CDR1 SGHRS, CDR2 YFSETQ. V was shortened by 0 bases and J by 10 bases, with 20 bases between the two germline ends. The CDR3 DNA reads as TGCGCCAGCAGCTTGGCCAGGGAAGGGAGCGGCGCCTCACCCCTCCACTTT. This gives the protein CASSLAREGSGASPLHF.

This clonotype occurred many times. The V call is TRBV3-1, the J call TRBJ2-5; D not certain. The germline V gene has CDR1 LGHDT and CDR2 YNNKEL (reference sequence). This CDR3 has 16 residues. V lost 6 bases and J 2 bases, leaving 19 bases between the germline ends. Here the CDR3 DNA reads TGTGCCAGCAGTGTGTTTTCACGTCGTTCACAAGAGACCCAGTACTTC. Amino acids: CASSVFSRRSQETQYF.

In this sample, this clonotype turned up many times. This chain joins TRBV29-1 and TRBJ2-2; either TRBD1 or TRBD2 may fit D (5 bases each). V lost 6 bases to trimming and J lost 0 bases, with 8 bases between them. CDR1 and CDR2 from the germline V gene are SQVTM and ANQGSEA. There are 13 residues in the CDR3. The CDR3 region is CSVGTANTGELFF. In nucleotides, the CDR3 is TGCAGCGTAGGGACGGCGAACACCGGGGAGCTGTTTTTT.

The chain has TRBV5-6 and TRBJ2-1; 12 bases line up with TRBD2. This CDR3 region has 15 residues. V shed 3 bases and J 4 bases; nucleotides not matched to a gene: 2. Germline CDR1 reads SGHDT; CDR2 reads YYEEEE. The DNA of the CDR3 is TGTGCCAGCAGCTACCTAGCGGGGGGGTACAATGAGCAGTTCTTC. Its translation is CASSYLAGGYNEQFF. Full variable domain (missing parts from reference TRBV5-6 and TRBJ2-1): DAGVTQSPTHLIKTRGQQVTLRCSPKSGHDTVSWYQQALGQGPQFIFQYYEEEERQRGNFPDRFSGHQFPNYSSELNVNALLLGDSALYLCASSYLAGGYNEQFFGPGTRLTVL.

In its sample, this clonotype was seen many times. The chain has TRBV5-1 and TRBJ1-5, with 10 bases matching TRBD1. V was pared by 4 bases and J by 2 bases, with 3 bases of the junction left unmatched. Per the germline V gene, CDR1 is SGHRS and CDR2 is YFSETQ. The CDR3 spans 15 residues. CDR3 nucleotides: TGCGCCAGCAGCCAAGGGACAGGGGGCAATCAGCCCCAGCATTTT. Translating gives CASSQGTGGNQPQHF.